This T cell receptor (beta chain) was recorded in a study of OX40 agonist ivuxolimab in advanced cancers. Across the whole study: Dose-escalation cases comprised hepatocellular carcinoma, melanoma, renal cell or head and neck cancer. One hepatocellular carcinoma and a couple of cutaneous melanoma patients partially responded. Overall study findings and caveats: Antigen specificity was not determined for the expanded peripheral T cells.

The assay was immunoSEQ multiplex PCR, and TCRdb's table has in-frame clones only and misses some. Of 50,000 to 65,000 clones listed, about 93% are singletons. People who had autoimmune disease history or systemic immunosuppression were excluded. About this clone: Its antigen is unknown.

The CDR3 contains 14 residues. Germline-derived CDR1 and CDR2 are MDHEN and SYDVKM. V was pared by 2 bases and J by 5 bases, with 13 bases between. Sequences were derived from CD4+ or CD8+ T cells sorted from blood, sampled in a trial of the OX40 agonist ivuxolimab. The rearrangement joins TRBV28 to TRBJ2-7, with D tentatively TRBD1 (5 bases). This TCR came from an adult with an advanced solid tumor such as melanoma, head and neck, liver or kidney cancer. The CDR3 protein is CASSLIGPGNEQYF. The CDR3 region has the DNA TGTGCCAGCAGTTTAATAGGTCCAGGGAACGAGCAGTACTTC.